The T cell receptor beta chain under discussion was sequenced for a study of T cells in Graves' hyperthyroidism and ophthalmopathy (dated by TCRdb to between 2017 and 2020). About the study as a whole: Peripheral blood was collected at initial diagnosis, before any treatment. For training and testing, the roughly 93 patients in the discovery cohort were randomly divided in a 7:3 ratio. The study also compared thyroid tissue and blood T-cell repertoires from 6 or 7 Graves' hyperthyroidism patients. The paper describes TCR Vbeta CDR3 sequencing of more than 120 peripheral blood samples, made up of under 50 ophthalmopathy patients, around 78 hyperthyroidism patients and 17 progressor patients. A discovery cohort of roughly 100 patients, roughly 43 with Graves' ophthalmopathy and over 55 with stable Graves' hyperthyroidism, was used to find distinguishing TCR V-J signatures. An independent validation cohort of fewer than 20 hyperthyroidism patients and about 15 patients who later progressed to ophthalmopathy tested prospective prediction of ophthalmopathy. After blood sampling, hyperthyroidism patients were treated with methimazole at a starting dose of 30 mg daily, and ophthalmopathy patients were treated with high-dose intravenous methylprednisolone.

Stable Graves' hyperthyroidism was defined as no progression to ophthalmopathy during 18 months of follow-up. Hyperthyroidism patients were aged 18 to 65 years and newly diagnosed, with disease duration of less than 2 months. Exclusion was applied to patients with uncontrolled infections, other autoimmune diseases, pregnancy or lactation. Clinical symptoms, serum thyroxine and TRAb, thyroid ultrasound, and orbital computed tomography formed the basis for the diagnoses. PBMCs were isolated from roughly 10 ml of fresh peripheral blood by Ficoll-Paque density gradient centrifugation. Total RNA was extracted with Trizol reagent, and quality was checked on an Agilent 2100 Bioanalyzer. Points the paper makes about the study in general: A model built on a 13 V-J signature distinguished ophthalmopathy from stable hyperthyroidism, reaching 85% to 90% sensitivity and about 81% specificity in cross-validation and 80%/75% in testing. Blood samples also contained most of the expanded thyroid clonotypes (frequency above 0.001), which suggests that blood repertoires may reflect thyroid immune responses. In validation, the model predicted progression to ophthalmopathy with just under 71% sensitivity and about 73% specificity, a median of 6.5 months before onset. No statistical method was used to fix the sample size in advance, and group allocation was not hidden from the investigators.

The germline V gene (reference sequence) yields LGHDT for CDR1 and YNNKEL for CDR2. The CDR3 goes from the cysteine to the phenylalanine over 15 residues. Only the CDR3 DNA stays, 45 bases, in frame from base 1. Trimming at the junction amounts to 6 bases on V and 6 bases on J, and the germline ends lie 21 bases apart. This clonotype was detected many times. This clone's antigen is unknown. No qualities accompany the bases; no much larger clone lies one base away. TCR beta CDR3 regions were amplified from RNA transcripts. The TCR CDR3 was subjected to a first round of RT-PCR using the HTBI primer set and the Qiagen OneStep RT-PCR kit. Libraries were constructed in a second round of multiplex PCR, after which size selection and purification were performed. Paired-end sequencing of the libraries was performed with 100 bp reads on an Illumina HiSeq2000. The authors' analysis ran thus. SOAPnuke was used to process the raw data, removing reads that contained adapters or uncalled bases, had a mean Phred below 15, or lacked an exact match to the constant primer or identifier. High-quality paired reads were merged using COPE v1.2.5, and each unique nucleotide sequence was defined as a clonotype. Clonotypes were aligned to IMGT TRBV, TRBD and TRBJ reference segments using MiTCR v1.1. The analysis was restricted to V-J combinations with a frequency above 0.0001, which together covered roughly 99% of the repertoires. The TCS score was defined as the ratio of F50 (clonal expansion) to E x V (chaos), calculated using BLOSUM62-based TCRdist between CDR3 peptides within each V-J. Welch's t-statistics and random forest reduced roughly 530 V-J features to some 14, which were used in a naive Bayes classifier (R e1071). TCRdb reran the public reads through fastp at Q25 and MiXCR, keeping productive beta chains. Here each entry gathers all rows of one CDR3 protein and keeps the most common genes and DNA. The V and J calls reflect TCRdb's pipeline rather than the authors' work. The table for this sample lists 350,000 to 450,000 distinct CDR3 sequences; approximately 15% of them were counted only once. The top ten clonotypes cover approximately 11% of the sample.

The sample comprised blood. This receptor was taken from a woman aged 60-70 years with Graves' hyperthyroidism. The receptor chain draws on TRBV3-1 and TRBJ2-7; the D segment cannot be called with confidence. In nucleotide form, the sequence is TGTGCCAGCAGTCCATCCCGAACGTCTTGGGGCGAGCAGTACTTC. It is translated as CASSPSRTSWGEQYF.